This passage covers 24 T cell receptor beta chains from one sample sequenced in a study of tissue T cells after allogeneic stem cell transplantation. Profiled with immunoSEQ multiplex PCR; TCRdb holds only in-frame clones, not every one. The sample holds 600 to 900 clones; 60% to 80% are singletons and the top ten take roughly a third. The input for sequencing was bone marrow, taken at autopsy. The receptors stem from a female patient aged 18 to 49 with steroid-refractory graft-versus-host disease after an allogeneic stem cell transplant. Some of the T cells might come from the graft donor.

Only one count was recorded for this clone. V usage is TRBV5-8 and J usage is TRBJ2-2, with D perhaps given as TRBD1 or TRBD2 (6 bases each). V was trimmed by 8 bases and J by 7 bases, leaving 21 bases between them. The CDR3 runs 15 residues. Germline-derived CDR1 and CDR2 are SGHTS and YDEGEE. The CDR3 DNA is TGTGCCAGTAGCGGCGGGGCAGGGGCTAACGGGGAGCTGTTTTTT. This encodes CASSGGAGANGELFF.

This chain connects TRBV5-6 to TRBJ2-1, with 12 bases aligning to TRBD2. The CDR3 sequence is 15 residues long. The V segment lost 3 bases and the J segment 4 bases; nucleotides outside the gene matches: 2. Per germline, CDR1 SGHDT and CDR2 YYEEEE. CDR3 coding DNA: TGTGCCAGCAGCTCGGGACTAGCGGGTTACAATGAGCAGTTCTTC. Protein product: CASSSGLAGYNEQFF.

The chain has TRBV6-6 and TRBJ2-7; D gene ambiguous. Per germline, CDR1 MNHNY and CDR2 SVGAGI (reference sequence). V lost 3 bases and J 2 bases, leaving 11 bases between the germline ends. The length of the CDR3 is 14 residues. The CDR3: CASSYFPPTYEQYF. The DNA for the CDR3 is TGTGCCAGCAGTTATTTCCCACCAACCTACGAGCAGTACTTC.

The chain recombines TRBV2 with TRBJ2-7; tentatively, D is TRBD1 (6 bases). Germline V gives CDR1 SNHLY, CDR2 FYNNEI. V lost 5 bases to trimming and J lost 4 bases, with 18 bases between them. The CDR3 is 15 amino acids. The CDR3 DNA is TGTGCCAGCAGTCGAACAGGGACCCTAATGTACGAGCAGTACTTC. Translated: CASSRTGTLMYEQYF.

The chain links TRBV10-3 to TRBJ2-5, with 10 bases aligning to TRBD2. Germline trimming cut 4 bases from V and 1 base from J; bases unmatched to any gene: 0. CDR1 and CDR2 from the germline V gene are ENHRY and SYGVKD. CDR3 length: 14 residues. CDR3 sequence (DNA): TGTGCCATCAGTGGACTAGCGGGCCAAGAGACCCAGTACTTC. It encodes CAISGLAGQETQYF.

The chain joins TRBV7-2 to TRBJ1-4, with a weak D call TRBD1 (5 bases). CDR1 is SGHTA, CDR2 FQGNSA, per germline. The CDR3 spans 12 residues. Trimming took off 0 bases at V and 13 bases at J, with 9 bases between the two ends. This chain's CDR3 is CASSLAGELLFF. DNA of the CDR3: TGTGCCAGCAGCTTAGCGGGGGAATTACTGTTTTTT.

The chain employs TRBV14 and TRBJ2-7; TRBD2 agrees at 8 bases. Germline V gene data show CDR1 as SGHDN and CDR2 as FVKESK. CDR3 length: 18 residues. The V gene end was trimmed by 2 bases and the J gene end by 5 bases; junction bases not matched to a gene: 17. The CDR3 sequence is CASSQTGTRVWSFHEQYF. The CDR3 coding sequence is TGTGCCAGCAGCCAAACCGGGACTAGAGTGTGGAGTTTCCACGAGCAGTACTTC.

V and J are TRBV7-5 and TRBJ1-1; no DNA check was done on the table's D call, TRBD1. TRBV7-5 is an annotated pseudogene. The CDR3 spans 17 residues. This CDR3 reads CVRSLARRDRPGNGAFF. The CDR3 DNA reads TGTGTCAGAAGCTTAGCCAGACGGGACAGGCCCGGGAATGGGGCTTTCTTT.

V and J are TRBV5-1 and TRBJ2-7, with a weak D call TRBD2 (6 bases). Germline-derived CDR1 and CDR2 are SGHRS and YFSETQ. V was clipped by 0 bases and J by 3 bases, with 10 bases between them. The CDR3 is made up of 14 amino acids. The CDR3 loop reads CASSLEVGGYEQYF. The CDR3, as DNA: TGCGCCAGCAGCTTGGAGGTCGGGGGCTACGAGCAGTACTTC.

The chain employs TRBV27 and TRBJ2-1; D may be TRBD2 (6 bases). Germline V gene lookup returns CDR1 MNHEY and CDR2 SMNVEV (reference sequence). The ends were cut back, 3 bases at V and 9 bases at J, with 15 bases in the middle. The CDR3 is made up of 14 amino acids. The CDR3 protein is CASSFRDFRSEQFF. In DNA, the CDR3 is TGTGCCAGCAGTTTCCGGGACTTCAGAAGTGAGCAGTTCTTC.

The CDR3 nucleotides read TGCAGCGTTGAAGATGGGCTAGCGGGCGACAATGAGCAGTTCTTC. Translated: CSVEDGLAGDNEQFF. This chain links TRBV29-1 with TRBJ2-1; 8 nucleotides line up with TRBD2. With V trimmed by 0 bases and J by 5 bases, 6 bases remained unmatched. Germline CDR1 is SQVTM and CDR2 is ANQGSEA. The CDR3 has 15 amino acids.

This clone occurred a few times. This chain uses TRBV28 with TRBJ2-3; 9 bases line up with TRBD1. The CDR3 runs to 14 residues. CDR1 MDHEN and CDR2 SYDVKM come from the germline V gene. The V segment lost 7 bases and the J segment 5 bases; nucleotides outside the gene matches: 7. The CDR3, as DNA: TGTGCCAGCACCCTAACAGGGGGCATAGATACGCAGTATTTT. Translating it yields CASTLTGGIDTQYF.

This chain links TRBV5-4 with TRBJ1-1; D possibly corresponds to TRBD1 (6 bases). Per the germline V gene, CDR1 is SGHNT and CDR2 is YYREEE (reference sequence). V was clipped by 2 bases and J by 6 bases, with 17 bases between them. The CDR3 extends over 15 amino acids. In DNA, the CDR3 is TGTGCCAGCAGCTTCTCGTTTACAGGGATCTCTGAAGCTTTCTTT. It translates to CASSFSFTGISEAFF.

The chain joins TRBV2 to TRBJ2-5; D ambiguous. V was clipped by 6 bases and J by 2 bases, with 7 bases between them. The CDR3 spans 12 residues. Germline values: CDR1 SNHLY, CDR2 FYNNEI. CDR3 in amino acids: CASRTLQETQYF. CDR3 nucleotides: TGTGCCAGCAGGACACTTCAAGAGACCCAGTACTTC.

The rearrangement links TRBV27 to TRBJ2-1; TRBD1 or TRBD2 may be the D gene (6 bases each). The germline V gene has CDR1 MNHEY and CDR2 SMNVEV (reference sequence). The CDR3 has 15 residues. V was pared by 1 base and J by 3 bases, with 10 bases between. The CDR3 loop reads CASSLLGGLYNEQFF. Here the CDR3 DNA reads TGTGCCAGCAGTTTATTAGGGGGGCTCTACAATGAGCAGTTCTTC.

The rearrangement joins TRBV9 to TRBJ2-1; TRBD2 matches 11 bases. CDR1 is SGDLS and CDR2 is YYNGEE in the germline V gene. The CDR3 consists of 15 residues. Trimming at V came to 4 bases and at J to 9 bases, leaving 9 bases not matched to a gene. The CDR3 DNA sequence: TGTGCCAGCAGCCCCAGGAGACTAGCGGGATCTGAGCAGTTCTTC. This sequence encodes CASSPRRLAGSEQFF.

The chain is built from TRBV27 and TRBJ2-7; 10 nucleotides align to TRBD1. The V gene's germline CDR1 is MNHEY and CDR2 SMNVEV (reference sequence). Trimming removed 5 bases from V and 2 bases from J; junction bases left unmatched: 15. The CDR3 length is 18 residues. CDR3 DNA: TGTGCCAGCAGTCCCCCTCTTGTGGGACAGGGGAACACCTACGAGCAGTACTTC. Its protein is CASSPPLVGQGNTYEQYF.

The chain recombines TRBV5-1 with TRBJ2-5; D is uncertain. CDR1 and CDR2 from the germline V gene are SGHRS and YFSETQ. V dropped 4 bases and J dropped 3 bases, with 4 bases sitting between them. CDR3 length: 11 amino acids. As DNA, the CDR3 is TGCGCCAGCAGCGGAGAAGAGACCCAGTACTTC. Translation: CASSGEETQYF.

This clone was picked up one time. The genes are TRBV21-1 and TRBJ1-1. TRBV21-1 is a known pseudogene. This CDR3 contains 16 residues. The CDR3 DNA follows: TGTGCCAGCAGAGGGTTACTAGCTACACTTCGCACTGAAGCTTTCTTT. Protein product: CASRGLLATLRTEAFF.

This chain uses TRBV6-6 with TRBJ2-4; possibly TRBD1 or TRBD2 for D (6 bases each). This CDR3 has 15 amino acids. Per germline, CDR1 MNHNY and CDR2 SVGAGI (reference sequence). V lost 6 bases and J 1 base, leaving 13 bases between the germline ends. The CDR3, as DNA: TGTGCCAGCAGCCCACGGGGGCTGGCCAAAAACATTCAGTACTTC. This gives the protein CASSPRGLAKNIQYF.

Here the CDR3 DNA reads TGTGCCAGCAGCCAAGAGGCCCTTCTAGCGGGGGGGCCTAGGGCCTACAATGAGCAGTTCTTC. Translating it yields CASSQEALLAGGPRAYNEQFF. The chain recombines TRBV3-1 (or the pseudogene TRBV3-2) with TRBJ2-1; 12 bases agree with TRBD2. CDR1 and CDR2 (germline): LGHDT, YNNKEL (reference sequence). This CDR3 spans 21 amino acids. The ends lost 0 bases at V and 2 bases at J; junction bases unmatched: 14.

The chain employs TRBV5-1 and TRBJ2-7; D is perhaps TRBD1 (6 bases). The length of the CDR3 is 10 residues. The germline V and J ends were trimmed by 5 bases and 9 bases, with 9 bases remaining between them. Germline V lookup: CDR1 SGHRS, CDR2 YFSETQ. Here the CDR3 reads CASRQGPQYF. The CDR3, as DNA: TGCGCCAGCAGACAGGGTCCGCAGTACTTC.

This chain uses TRBV7-9 with TRBJ2-1, with 10 bases lining up with TRBD2. The CDR3 spans 15 residues. V trimming: 7 bases; J trimming: 7 bases; junction bases outside the gene matches: 10. Per the germline V gene, CDR1 is SEHNR and CDR2 is FQNEAQ (reference sequence). The CDR3 DNA follows: TGTGCCAGCACGGGGATAGCTAGCGGGAGAAATGAGCAGTTCTTC. This sequence encodes CASTGIASGRNEQFF.

A few counts support this clone. The chain links TRBV5-4 to TRBJ2-7; 8 positions agree with TRBD1. The V and J ends lost 5 bases and 9 bases, in that order; junction bases with no gene match: 7. This CDR3 has 12 amino acids. Germline CDR1 is SGHNT and CDR2 is YYREEE (reference sequence). The CDR3 sequence is CASRRDRSRQYF. The CDR3 coding sequence is TGTGCCAGCAGGCGGGACAGGTCAAGGCAGTACTTC.